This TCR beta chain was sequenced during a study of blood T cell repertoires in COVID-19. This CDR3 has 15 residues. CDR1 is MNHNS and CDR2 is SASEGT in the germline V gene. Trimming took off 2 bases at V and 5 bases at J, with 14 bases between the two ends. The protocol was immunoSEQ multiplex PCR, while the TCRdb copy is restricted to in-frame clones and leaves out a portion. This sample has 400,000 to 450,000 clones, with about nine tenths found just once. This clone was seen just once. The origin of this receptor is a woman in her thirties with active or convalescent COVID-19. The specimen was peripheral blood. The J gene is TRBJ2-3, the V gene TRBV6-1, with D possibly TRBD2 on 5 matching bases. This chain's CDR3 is CASSERDPRGDTQYF. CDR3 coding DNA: TGTGCCAGCAGTGAAAGGGATCCCCGGGGAGATACGCAGTATTTT.